This T cell receptor (beta chain) stems from a study of blood T cell repertoires in COVID-19 (dated by TCRdb to the early 2020s). About the full investigation: Samples from collaborators originated in the United States, Italy and Spain and spanned both the acute and convalescent phases of COVID-19. The dataset comprised deeply sampled blood TCRbeta repertoires from subjects exposed to, actively infected with, or recovered from COVID-19. Where HLA class I and class II types were available, the types were taken from metadata supplied by the sample provider, not from assay-based typing. A de-identified subject ID, COVID-19 status, age in years and sex were almost always included in the sample metadata. The samples were drawn from the first 160 participants of the ongoing ImmuneRACE study and from 1,254 subjects provided by 6 global collaborators. The repertoires were made available in a free public database intended to serve as a resource for research on the immune response to SARS-CoV-2. The prospective study material was composed of cDNA or gDNA derived from T cells, B-cell-depleted T cells, or PBMCs. Study-wide findings and limitations: How much clinical and demographic metadata was included differed by source and by participant, and the metadata was provided uncurated.

Of note for this clone: No antigen is known for it. Base quality data are lacking; no much larger clone is found one base away.

The collaborating institutions used their own protocols to collect whole blood in K2EDTA tubes. For TCRbeta analysis, collaborators shipped samples in one of three forms: frozen whole blood, isolated PBMCs, or DNA extracted from either of those sample types. TCRbeta CDR3 regions were amplified from genomic DNA by means of the immunoSEQ Assay, a bias-controlled multiplex PCR. Per the authors' processing: The number of nucleated cells in each sample was estimated by amplification of reference gene primers within the assay. To quantify the absolute abundance of each unique TCRbeta CDR3 rearrangement, sequence reads were collapsed and filtered. For each sample, productive Simpson clonality was calculated as the square root of Simpson's diversity index across productive rearrangements. Not all clones reach the TCRdb copy of this immuneACCESS table, which keeps in-frame sequences only. Checked studies attribute under half of the gap to unresolved V genes and leave the rest unexplained. V, J and clone size are those of that table, while D and trimming were read from the DNA. The sample has about 190,000 clones on record, over 75% of them singletons. Around 12% of the sample goes to the ten largest clones.

The germline V gene sets CDR1 to LGHNA and CDR2 to YNFKEQ. From its cysteine to its phenylalanine, the CDR3 spans 21 amino acids. Left in the record is the CDR3 DNA by itself, 63 bases read in frame from the first base. Germline trimming: 3 bases from V, 0 bases from J; junction bases outside gene matches: 16. Sequenced material: peripheral blood. The chain couples TRBV4-2 to TRBJ2-2, and 10 junction bases match TRBD2. This TCR was sampled from a woman aged 45-60 years with acute or convalescent COVID-19. The DNA is TGTGCCAGCAGCCACACACCCCCGGGACTAGCGCCCCAACCGAACACCGGGGAGCTGTTTTTT. Translated, this gives CASSHTPPGLAPQPNTGELFF.